This entry lists 6 T cell receptor beta chains sequenced from one sample in a study of blood T cell repertoires in COVID-19. Only in-frame clones appear in the TCRdb table, and some are missing; sequencing was by immunoSEQ multiplex PCR. The data show 100,000 to 110,000 clones, 85% seen once. Sequencing was performed on peripheral blood. The source is a man aged 50-59 years with active or convalescent COVID-19.

The chain has TRBV3-1 (or the pseudogene TRBV3-2) and TRBJ1-1; D unresolved. V lost 2 bases and J lost 2, with 12 bases in between. The CDR3 sequence is 15 residues long. CDR1 is LGHDT and CDR2 is YNNKEL in the germline V gene (reference sequence). The CDR3 DNA is TGTGCCAGCAGCCAACAGGCGACCCCAAACACTGAAGCTTTCTTT. Its protein is CASSQQATPNTEAFF.

The genes are TRBV5-1 and TRBJ2-1; tentative D call: TRBD1 (6 bases). Germline V gene sequence: CDR1 SGHRS, CDR2 YFSETQ. The ends were cut back, 2 bases at V and 6 bases at J, with 9 bases in the middle. The CDR3 length is 13 residues. Here the CDR3 reads CASSLQGFNEQFF. The DNA for the CDR3 is TGCGCCAGCAGCTTACAGGGTTTCAATGAGCAGTTCTTC.

The rearrangement links TRBV19 to TRBJ2-7, with 8 bases aligning to TRBD1. This CDR3 region has 14 residues. Trimming cost V 4 bases and J 3 bases; bases outside gene matches: 5. CDR1 LNHDA and CDR2 SQIVND come from the germline V gene (reference sequence). CDR3 sequence reads: CASSKTGVGYEQYF. The CDR3 nucleotides are TGTGCCAGTAGTAAGACAGGGGTGGGCTACGAGCAGTACTTC.

The genes are TRBV11-2 and TRBJ2-1; TRBD1 might be the D (5 bases). This CDR3 region has 17 residues. Germline CDR1 and CDR2: SGHAT and FQNNGV. The germline V and J ends were trimmed by 0 bases and 0 bases, with 12 bases remaining between them. The CDR3 is CASSLERHRLSYNEQFF. In nucleotides, the CDR3 is TGTGCCAGCAGCTTAGAACGCCACAGGCTCTCCTACAATGAGCAGTTCTTC.

V gene TRBV6-4 combines with J gene TRBJ1-1; 7 bases align to TRBD1. The germline CDR1 and CDR2 sequences are MRHNA and SNTAGT. V shed 0 bases, J shed 1 base, and the junction held 2 bases outside the gene matches. CDR3 length equals 15 residues. CDR3: CASSDSDRRNTEAFF. In nucleotides, the CDR3 is TGTGCCAGCAGTGACTCGGACAGGAGGAACACTGAAGCTTTCTTT.

The V and J genes are TRBV5-1 and TRBJ2-3; D ambiguous. Trimming left V 4 bases short and J 5 bases short, with 14 bases between. The germline V gene encodes CDR1 SGHRS and CDR2 YFSETQ. CDR3 length equals 14 residues. The CDR3 region is CASSPRISGDTQYF. The CDR3 DNA is TGCGCCAGCAGCCCCCGGATCTCGGGAGATACGCAGTATTTT. Combining the CDR3 with reference TRBV5-1 and TRBJ2-3 gives the whole variable domain KAGVTQTPRYLIKTRGQQVTLSCSPISGHRSVSWYQQTPGQGLQFLFEYFSETQRNKGNFPGRFSGRQFSNSRSEMNVSTLELGDSALYLCASSPRISGDTQYFGPGTRLTVL.